This TCR beta chain derives from a study of shared clonotypes between healthy human individuals. Study findings and constraints: Sharing across four donors was highest in naive CD4 (around 5%) and lowest in memory CD8 (approximately 0.4%). Sequencing depth was expected to influence donor clonotype sharing.

Each subset's genomic DNA was split evenly across several immunoSEQ plates. As handled by the study authors: ImmunoSEQ junction-only sequences lacked quality scores, so their filtering differed. Data came from immunoSEQ multiplex PCR; TCRdb stores just in-frame clones and leaves some out. D and trimming were read from the DNA, whereas the V and J calls and clone size are those reported in that table. The sample comprises under 2,000,000 clones, approximately 94% of which are singletons, and 0.95% to 1.5% rests with the top ten. Remarks on this clone: No antigen is known for it.

Germline-derived CDR1 and CDR2 are MNHEY and SMNVEV (reference sequence). Trimming shortened V by 3 bases and J by 4 bases, and 10 bases separated the two germline ends. The CDR3 has 13 amino acids. Naive CD8 cells, CD45RO-negative and positively selected for CCR7, excluded terminally differentiated effector memory CD45RA+ cells. Sequencing was done on a sample of naive CD8+ T cells sorted from blood. The source is a man between 18 and 29 years old in good health. The chain is built from TRBV27 and TRBJ2-7, with D perhaps being TRBD1 or TRBD2 (5 bases each). CDR3 coding DNA: TGTGCCAGCAGTTTCAATGGGGGTTACGAGCAGTACTTC. Protein: CASSFNGGYEQYF.